This TCR beta chain was sequenced in a study of T cells in women clearing cervical HPV infection. The study, taken as a whole, reports: CIN3+ cases had significantly higher TCR repertoire richness than controls, but evenness did not differ.

The table came from immunoSEQ multiplex PCR; TCRdb's copy has only in-frame clones and leaves some out. The sample is made up of tens of thousands of clones, and the top ten hold over 8.5% of it. Notes on this clone: Its antigen is still unknown. The sequence runs out 3 residues before the end of the CDR3; the remainder is reconstructed from the germline J gene.

Germline loops: CDR1 SGHRS, CDR2 YFSETQ. The CDR3 extends over 13 amino acids. V dropped 7 bases and J dropped 2; count of bases not matched to a gene: 5. Sequenced material: blood buffy coat. The clonotype originates from a woman between 18 and 70 years old with a cervical HPV16 infection that either progressed to CIN3+ or cleared (not recorded which). The chain is built from TRBV5-1 and TRBJ1-2; 7 nucleotides line up with TRBD1. The sequenced part of the CDR3 DNA is TGCGCCAGCTCTAGGGGGCAGAACTATGGC. This gives the protein CASSRGQNYG. The whole CDR3 sequence reads CASSRGQNYGYTF.